Each of the 27 T cell receptor beta chains below was sequenced from the same sample in a study of T-cell reconstitution after alpha-beta-depleted transplantation in children. A library of TCRbeta sequences, prepared with unique molecular identifiers, was generated. TCRdb reprocessed the PCR reads with MiXCR, giving one entry per CDR3 protein. The table includes fewer than 25,000 distinct CDR3 sequences, roughly 10% detected once. Source: PBMCs from the stem cell graft donor, taken from the stem cell graft. The receptors shown here come from a human donor who donated a stem cell graft to a child with chronic granulomatous disease.

This clonotype was seen ten or more times. V gene TRBV20-1 combines with J gene TRBJ2-5, with D perhaps matching TRBD1 or TRBD2 (5 bases each). There are 15 residues in the CDR3. The V gene lost 5 bases and the J gene lost 0 bases, with 16 bases spanning the gap. Germline CDR1 is DFQATT and CDR2 is SNEGSKA (reference sequence). The CDR3 DNA is TGCAGTGCTGGTGGGGGTCCTCTGTACCAAGAGACCCAGTACTTC. It is translated as CSAGGGPLYQETQYF.

This clonotype was observed many times. The chain uses TRBV10-3 and TRBJ2-7; D ambiguous. Per the germline V gene, CDR1 is ENHRY and CDR2 is SYGVKD. The CDR3 spans 12 residues. V was trimmed by 4 bases and J by 0 bases, leaving 4 bases between them. CDR3 sequence reads: CAISAVSYEQYF. The CDR3 DNA sequence: TGTGCCATCAGTGCGGTCTCCTACGAGCAGTACTTC.

This clonotype has a count of ten or more. The chain combines TRBV7-8 with TRBJ1-1; D uncertain. Germline assignment: CDR1 SGHVS and CDR2 FQNEAQ. This CDR3 spans 12 amino acids. V gave up 5 bases and J gave up 2 bases, with 6 bases separating them. CDR3 DNA sequence: TGTGCCAGCAGCCCTTCTAACACTGAAGCTTTCTTT. Amino acids: CASSPSNTEAFF.

This clonotype appeared many times. V usage is TRBV6-1 and J usage is TRBJ1-5; D gene ambiguous. CDR1 and CDR2 (germline): MNHNS, SASEGT. The germline V and J ends were trimmed by 5 bases and 3 bases, with 14 bases remaining between them. The CDR3 loop spans 15 amino acids. The CDR3 nucleotides read TGTGCCAGCAGTCCCACCTCTACCCCCAATCAGCCCCAGCATTTT. Translating gives CASSPTSTPNQPQHF.

This clonotype was picked up many times. The chain joins TRBV12-3 or TRBV12-4 to TRBJ2-7; perhaps TRBD2 as D (5 bases). The CDR3 is 13 amino acids. V lost 6 bases, J lost 2 bases, and 11 bases lay in between. The CDR3 here is CASSHGGPYEQYF. CDR3 DNA sequence: TGTGCCAGCAGCCACGGCGGGCCCTACGAGCAGTACTTC.

This clonotype showed up many times. J is TRBJ2-5 and V is TRBV20-1, with D hard to call. V lost 1 base, J lost 2 bases, and 11 bases lay in between. CDR3 length: 14 amino acids. Germline V CDR1 and CDR2: DFQATT, SNEGSKA (reference sequence). CDR3 coding DNA: TGCAGTGCTAGAGTCCCCGAGACTCAAGAGACCCAGTACTTC. It is translated as CSARVPETQETQYF.

This clonotype was seen repeatedly, ten times or more. This chain joins TRBV6-5 and TRBJ2-1, with 9 bases that match TRBD2. V was pared by 6 bases and J by 5 bases, with 5 bases of the junction left unmatched. From germline, CDR1 is MNHEY and CDR2 SVGAGI. This CDR3 contains 14 residues. The CDR3 here is CASSRLAADNEQFF. CDR3 nucleotide sequence: TGTGCCAGCAGCCGACTAGCGGCAGACAATGAGCAGTTCTTC.

Many counts were recorded for this clonotype. The genes are TRBV5-1 and TRBJ2-5, with TRBD1 identical over 9 bases. V dropped 4 bases and J dropped 5; count of bases not matched to a gene: 9. Germline-derived CDR1 and CDR2 are SGHRS and YFSETQ. The CDR3 runs to 15 residues. The chain's CDR3 is CASSVFTGGGETQYF. In nucleotides, the CDR3 is TGCGCCAGCAGCGTATTTACAGGGGGCGGGGAGACCCAGTACTTC.

This clonotype was recorded at least ten times. V is TRBV5-1 and J is TRBJ2-7; unclear D gene. There are 12 residues in the CDR3. CDR1 is SGHRS and CDR2 is YFSETQ in the germline V gene. V lost 0 bases, J lost 4 bases, and 5 bases lay in between. The CDR3 DNA is TGCGCCAGCAGCTTGGACCGGTACGAGCAGTACTTC. Translation gives CASSLDRYEQYF.

This clonotype was observed at least ten times. The rearrangement links TRBV7-8 to TRBJ2-7; 7 nucleotides align to TRBD1. The CDR3 has 14 amino acids. CDR1 is SGHVS and CDR2 is FQNEAQ in the germline V gene. V lost 5 bases to trimming and J lost 3 bases; unmatched junction nucleotides: 7. CDR3 sequence reads: CASSARQGYYEQYF. CDR3 in DNA: TGTGCCAGCAGCGCCAGACAGGGCTACTACGAGCAGTACTTC.

This clonotype was detected many times. The chain carries TRBV7-2 and TRBJ1-4; D uncertain. Per the germline V gene, CDR1 is SGHTA and CDR2 is FQGNSA. V was cut by 2 bases and J by 7 bases, with 11 bases left in between. The CDR3 runs to 14 residues. The CDR3 loop is CASSLSLRGEKLFF. The CDR3, as DNA: TGTGCCAGCAGCTTAAGTCTACGGGGTGAAAAACTGTTTTTT.

This clonotype was counted at least ten times. CDR3 amino acids: CSARDAQGSYEQYF. In nucleotides, the CDR3 is TGCAGTGCTAGAGACGCCCAGGGGTCCTACGAGCAGTACTTC. This chain joins TRBV20-1 and TRBJ2-7, with a possible D match to TRBD1 (6 bases). Germline-derived CDR1 and CDR2 are DFQATT and SNEGSKA (reference sequence). V was cut by 0 bases and J by 1 base, with 10 bases left in between. This CDR3 contains 14 residues.

The table lists this clonotype with many counts. V gene TRBV6-5 combines with J gene TRBJ2-1; TRBD1 aligns across 8 bases. Trimming at V came to 9 bases and at J to 5 bases, leaving 6 bases not matched to a gene. CDR1 is MNHEY, CDR2 SVGAGI, per germline. The CDR3 loop spans 13 amino acids. The CDR3 protein is CASVDRAHNEQFF. CDR3 coding DNA: TGTGCCAGTGTGGACAGGGCCCACAATGAGCAGTTCTTC.

The V and J genes are TRBV2 and TRBJ2-7, with a tentative D call TRBD1 (6 bases). V shed 3 bases and J shed 0 bases, with 9 bases lying between them. The germline V gene has CDR1 SNHLY and CDR2 FYNNEI. This CDR3 has 14 amino acids. This CDR3 is CASSEDSSSYEQYF. For the CDR3, the DNA is TGTGCCAGCAGTGAGGACAGCTCCTCCTACGAGCAGTACTTC.

This clonotype was detected many times. This chain uses TRBV12-3 or TRBV12-4 with TRBJ2-2; D possibly matches TRBD1 or TRBD2 (5 bases each). The CDR3 is made up of 17 amino acids. V lost 6 bases and J 4 bases, leaving 21 bases between the germline ends. CDR3 in amino acids: CASRPWVMGVGTGELFF. CDR3 DNA sequence: TGTGCCAGCAGACCCTGGGTAATGGGGGTCGGCACCGGGGAGCTGTTTTTT.

This clonotype was found many times. In DNA form, the CDR3 reads TGTGCCAGCAGCATGCGGACGAGCTCCTACAATGAGCAGTTCTTC. As protein: CASSMRTSSYNEQFF. The chain employs TRBV7-2 and TRBJ2-1; D uncertain. Germline loops: CDR1 SGHTA, CDR2 FQGNSA. V was clipped by 5 bases and J by 0 bases, with 11 bases between them. The CDR3 is 15 amino acids. The whole variable domain, filled in from reference TRBV7-2 and TRBJ2-1, reads GAGVSQSPSNKVTEKGKDVELRCDPISGHTALYWYRQSLGQGLEFLIYFQGNSAPDKSGLPSDRFSAERTGGSVSTLTIQRTQQEDSAVYLCASSMRTSSYNEQFFGPGTRLTVL.

Many counts were recorded for this clonotype. The chain links TRBV27 to TRBJ2-1; 7 bases are shared with TRBD2. From germline, CDR1 is MNHEY and CDR2 SMNVEV (reference sequence). Trimming took 8 bases from V and 11 from J; bases not matched to a gene: 9. This CDR3 comprises 12 residues. The chain's CDR3 is CASGLVAGQQFF. CDR3 DNA: TGTGCCAGCGGACTAGTAGCGGGCCAGCAGTTCTTC.

Turning to this clonotype: A much larger clonotype is one base distant, so this may be a read error. V gene TRBV5-6 combines with J gene TRBJ2-4, with 7 nucleotides matching TRBD2. This CDR3 spans 17 amino acids. The germline V gene encodes CDR1 SGHDT and CDR2 YYEEEE. CDR3 amino acids: CDSSLEVGGRAKNIQYF. DNA of the CDR3: TGTGACAGCAGCTTGGAGGTCGGGGGGAGAGCCAAAAACATTCAGTACTTC.

This clonotype was seen repeatedly, ten times or more. The chain links TRBV12-3 or TRBV12-4 to TRBJ2-3; TRBD1 is a possible D gene (5 bases). With 5 bases removed from V and 2 bases from J, the gap between germline ends came to 8 bases. The CDR3 consists of 13 residues. CDR3 loop: CASSPDNTDTQYF. The CDR3 coding sequence is TGTGCCAGCAGTCCGGACAACACAGATACGCAGTATTTT.

The rearrangement uses TRBV10-3 and TRBJ2-1; TRBD2 agrees at 8 bases. V trimming: 2 bases; J trimming: 9 bases; junction bases outside the gene matches: 6. This CDR3 has 14 residues. Looked up from germline, CDR1 is ENHRY and CDR2 is SYGVKD. CDR3 sequence: CAISEGVAGSEQFF. CDR3 DNA sequence: TGTGCCATCAGTGAGGGGGTAGCGGGATCTGAGCAGTTCTTC.

This clonotype was detected many times. The J gene is TRBJ1-2, the V gene TRBV6-5; 8 positions match TRBD1. CDR1 is MNHEY and CDR2 is SVGAGI in the germline V gene. The CDR3 length is 15 residues. The V segment lost 6 bases and the J segment 7 bases; nucleotides outside the gene matches: 13. The CDR3 loop reads CASSPHSQGALGYTF. The CDR3 DNA reads TGTGCCAGCAGCCCGCATTCTCAGGGGGCGCTTGGCTACACCTTC.

This clonotype showed up many times. The V call is TRBV13, the J call TRBJ2-7, with a weak D call TRBD2 (5 bases). CDR3 length: 15 amino acids. V shed 2 bases and J shed 3 bases, with 14 bases lying between them. The germline CDR1 and CDR2 sequences are PRHDT and FYEKMQ (reference sequence). In DNA, the CDR3 is TGTGCCAGCAGCTTACGGGGTTACGGAGTCTACGAGCAGTACTTC. Amino acids: CASSLRGYGVYEQYF.

Here the CDR3 DNA reads TGTGCCACCAGCAGAGATCCCCCTACAGGGTTTACTAATGAAAAACTGTTTTTT. Amino acids: CATSRDPPTGFTNEKLFF. The chain uses TRBV15 and TRBJ1-4, with TRBD1 as a possible D gene (6 bases). The V gene's germline CDR1 is LNHNV and CDR2 YYDKDF (reference sequence). V gave up 0 bases and J gave up 2 bases, with 16 bases separating them. The CDR3 runs 18 residues.

This clonotype was detected many times. The chain is built from TRBV5-1 and TRBJ2-2, with TRBD1 matching over 7 bases. Looked up from germline, CDR1 is SGHRS and CDR2 is YFSETQ. Trimming at V came to 4 bases and at J to 1 base, leaving 7 bases not matched to a gene. There are 16 residues in the CDR3. DNA for the CDR3: TGCGCCAGCAGCCTCTTACAGGGGTTGAACACCGGGGAGCTGTTTTTT. It is translated as CASSLLQGLNTGELFF.

This clonotype was detected many times. This chain joins TRBV28 and TRBJ1-5; maybe TRBD1 (5 bases). Germline CDR1 MDHEN, CDR2 SYDVKM. The CDR3 extends over 14 amino acids. Trimming left V 3 bases short and J 3 bases short, with 9 bases between. In DNA form, the CDR3 reads TGTGCCAGCAGTTTGGACACTCTCAATCAGCCCCAGCATTTT. Protein: CASSLDTLNQPQHF.

This clonotype has a count of ten or more. The rearrangement joins TRBV4-3 to TRBJ1-2; possible D gene TRBD1, 5 bases. There are 13 residues in the CDR3. The V gene lost 5 bases and the J gene lost 6 bases, with 13 bases spanning the gap. CDR1 and CDR2 (germline): LGHNA, YSLEER. The CDR3 coding sequence is TGCGCCAGCAGCTTAGGGGATGCGAATGGCTACACCTTC. Encoded protein: CASSLGDANGYTF.

The chain uses TRBV5-1 and TRBJ2-3, with TRBD2 identical over 7 bases. The J segment lost 0 bases and the V segment lost 3 bases, leaving 19 bases of the junction unmatched. The CDR3 is 20 residues long. Germline V CDR1 and CDR2: SGHRS, YFSETQ. The CDR3 DNA is TGCGCCAGCAGCTACCCCTTGGCGGGAGTAGGTTTAAGGAGCACAGATACGCAGTATTTT. This codes for CASSYPLAGVGLRSTDTQYF.